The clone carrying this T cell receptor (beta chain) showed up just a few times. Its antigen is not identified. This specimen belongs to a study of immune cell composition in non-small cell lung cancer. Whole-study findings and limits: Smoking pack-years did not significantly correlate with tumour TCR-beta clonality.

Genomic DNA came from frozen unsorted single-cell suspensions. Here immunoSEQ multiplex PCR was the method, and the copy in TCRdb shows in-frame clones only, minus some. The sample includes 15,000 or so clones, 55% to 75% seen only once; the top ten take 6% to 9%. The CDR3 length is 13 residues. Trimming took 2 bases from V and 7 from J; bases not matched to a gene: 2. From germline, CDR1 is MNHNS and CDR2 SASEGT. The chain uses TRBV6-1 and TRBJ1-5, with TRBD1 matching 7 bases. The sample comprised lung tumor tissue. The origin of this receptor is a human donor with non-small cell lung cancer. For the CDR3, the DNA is TGTGCCAGCAGTGAAAGGGGGCAACAGCCCCAGCATTTT. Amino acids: CASSERGQQPQHF.